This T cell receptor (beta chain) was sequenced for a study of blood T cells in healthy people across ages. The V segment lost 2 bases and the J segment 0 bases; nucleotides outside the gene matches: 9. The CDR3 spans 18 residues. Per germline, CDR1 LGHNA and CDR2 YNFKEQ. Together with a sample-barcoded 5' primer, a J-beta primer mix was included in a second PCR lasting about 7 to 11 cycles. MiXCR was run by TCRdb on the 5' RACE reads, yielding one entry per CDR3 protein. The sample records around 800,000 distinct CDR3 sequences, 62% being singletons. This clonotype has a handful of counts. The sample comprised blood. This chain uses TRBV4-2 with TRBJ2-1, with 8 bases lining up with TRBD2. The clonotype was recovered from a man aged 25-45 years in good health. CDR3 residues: CASSQFPGTRSSYNEQFF. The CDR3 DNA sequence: TGTGCCAGCAGCCAATTCCCCGGGACTAGAAGCTCCTACAATGAGCAGTTCTTC.